This T cell receptor (beta chain) was retrieved from a study of STAT5B mutations in CD4+ large granular lymphocyte leukemia. Study-level findings and limits: No patients shared main leukemic clonotypes, though 25% to 30% appeared at low frequency elsewhere.

Regarding this clone: The antigen is unknown.

The repertoire was sequenced with immunoSEQ multiplex PCR; TCRdb's copy has only in-frame clones and lacks some. The repertoire consists of 30,000 to 40,000 clones, with about three quarters occurring once and the leading ten covering roughly 2.3%. Sequenced input: CD4+ T cells from blood buffy coats. The clonotype originates from a human donor in good health.

CDR3 DNA sequence: TGTGCCAGCAGCGGGGGCACAGATACGCAGTATTTT. Its protein is CASSGGTDTQYF. This chain links TRBV7-6 with TRBJ2-3, with unresolved D. Per germline, CDR1 SGHVS and CDR2 FNYEAQ. This CDR3 contains 12 residues. Trimming left V 5 bases short and J 1 base short, with 4 bases between.